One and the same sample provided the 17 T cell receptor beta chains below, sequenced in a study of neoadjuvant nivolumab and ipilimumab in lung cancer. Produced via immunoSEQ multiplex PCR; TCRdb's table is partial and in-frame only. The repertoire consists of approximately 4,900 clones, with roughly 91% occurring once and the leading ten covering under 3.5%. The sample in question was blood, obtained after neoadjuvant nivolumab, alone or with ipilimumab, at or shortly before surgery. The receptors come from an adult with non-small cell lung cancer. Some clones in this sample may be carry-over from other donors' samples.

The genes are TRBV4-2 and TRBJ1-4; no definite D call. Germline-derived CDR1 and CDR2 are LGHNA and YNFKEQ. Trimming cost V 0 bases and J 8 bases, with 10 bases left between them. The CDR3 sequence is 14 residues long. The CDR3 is CASSQDSVGEKLFF. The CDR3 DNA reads TGTGCCAGCAGCCAAGATTCTGTTGGGGAAAAACTGTTTTTT.

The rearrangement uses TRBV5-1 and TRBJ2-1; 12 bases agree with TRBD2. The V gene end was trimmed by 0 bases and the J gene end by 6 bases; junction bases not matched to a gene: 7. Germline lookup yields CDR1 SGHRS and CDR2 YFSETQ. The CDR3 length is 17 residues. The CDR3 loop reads CASSLAASGRAGNEQFF. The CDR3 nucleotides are TGCGCCAGCAGCTTGGCAGCTAGCGGGAGGGCGGGCAATGAGCAGTTCTTC. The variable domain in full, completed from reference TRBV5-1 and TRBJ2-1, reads KAGVTQTPRYLIKTRGQQVTLSCSPISGHRSVSWYQQTPGQGLQFLFEYFSETQRNKGNFPGRFSGRQFSNSRSEMNVSTLELGDSALYLCASSLAASGRAGNEQFFGPGTRLTVL.

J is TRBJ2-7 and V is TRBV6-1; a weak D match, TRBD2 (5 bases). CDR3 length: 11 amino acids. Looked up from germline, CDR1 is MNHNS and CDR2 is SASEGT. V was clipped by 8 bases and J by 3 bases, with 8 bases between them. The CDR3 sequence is CASLEVYEQYF. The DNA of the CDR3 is TGTGCCAGCTTGGAGGTCTACGAGCAGTACTTC.

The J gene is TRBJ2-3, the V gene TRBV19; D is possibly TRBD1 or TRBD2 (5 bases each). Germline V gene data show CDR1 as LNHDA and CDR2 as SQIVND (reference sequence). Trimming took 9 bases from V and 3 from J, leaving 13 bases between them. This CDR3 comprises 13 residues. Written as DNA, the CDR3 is TGTGCCAGCCGGGACCGCCAGACAGATACGCAGTATTTT. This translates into CASRDRQTDTQYF.

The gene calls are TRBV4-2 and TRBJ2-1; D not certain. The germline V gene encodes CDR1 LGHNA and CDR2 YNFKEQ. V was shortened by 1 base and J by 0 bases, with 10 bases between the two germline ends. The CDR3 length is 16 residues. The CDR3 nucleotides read TGTGCCAGCAGCCAAGGGACGCCAAGCTCCTACAATGAGCAGTTCTTC. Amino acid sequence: CASSQGTPSSYNEQFF.

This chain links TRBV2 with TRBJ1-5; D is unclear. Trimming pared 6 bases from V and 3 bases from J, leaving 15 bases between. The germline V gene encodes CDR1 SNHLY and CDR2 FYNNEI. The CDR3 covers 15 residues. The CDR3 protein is CASREYGDLNQPQHF. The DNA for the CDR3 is TGTGCCAGCAGGGAATACGGGGATCTCAATCAGCCCCAGCATTTT.

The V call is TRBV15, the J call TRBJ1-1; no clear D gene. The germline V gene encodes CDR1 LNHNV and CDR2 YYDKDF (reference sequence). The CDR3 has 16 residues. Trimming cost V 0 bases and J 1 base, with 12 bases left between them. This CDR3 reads CATSRDIWGRNTEAFF. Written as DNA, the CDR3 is TGTGCCACCAGCAGAGATATATGGGGTAGGAACACTGAAGCTTTCTTT.

CDR3 in DNA: TGTGCCAGCATGCTTAGCTTCCGCCCCGGGAGCTACAATGAGCAGTTCTTC. Translated: CASMLSFRPGSYNEQFF. The chain is built from TRBV7-2 and TRBJ2-1, with a weak D call TRBD2 (6 bases). CDR3 length: 17 residues. Between the trimmed V and J ends, which lost 7 bases and 3 bases, there was a span of 22 bases. Germline CDR1 reads SGHTA; CDR2 reads FQGNSA.

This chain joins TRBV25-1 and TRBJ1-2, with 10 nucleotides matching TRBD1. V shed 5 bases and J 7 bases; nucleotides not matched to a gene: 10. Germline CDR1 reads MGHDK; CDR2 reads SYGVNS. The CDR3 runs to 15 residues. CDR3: CASSPPAGQGSGYTF. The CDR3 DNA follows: TGTGCCAGCAGTCCCCCGGCGGGACAGGGGTCTGGCTACACCTTC.

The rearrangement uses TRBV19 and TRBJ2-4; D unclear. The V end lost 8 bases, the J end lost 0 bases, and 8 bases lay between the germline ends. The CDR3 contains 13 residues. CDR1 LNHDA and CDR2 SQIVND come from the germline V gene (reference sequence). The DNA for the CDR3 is TGTGCCAGTGTCGGCCAAGCCAAAAACATTCAGTACTTC. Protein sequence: CASVGQAKNIQYF.

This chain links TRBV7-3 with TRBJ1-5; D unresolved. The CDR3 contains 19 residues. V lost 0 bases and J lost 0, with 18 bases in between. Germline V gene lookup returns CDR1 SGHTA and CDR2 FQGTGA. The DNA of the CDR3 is TGTGCCAGCAGCTTAACACGGAGGAATTATCGGGTTAGCAATCAGCCCCAGCATTTT. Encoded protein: CASSLTRRNYRVSNQPQHF. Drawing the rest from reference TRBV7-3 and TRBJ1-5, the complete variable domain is GAGVSQTPSNKVTEKGKYVELRCDPISGHTALYWYRQSLGQGPEFLIYFQGTGAADDSGLPNDRFFAVRPEGSVSTLKIQRTERGDSAVYLCASSLTRRNYRVSNQPQHFGDGTRLSIL.

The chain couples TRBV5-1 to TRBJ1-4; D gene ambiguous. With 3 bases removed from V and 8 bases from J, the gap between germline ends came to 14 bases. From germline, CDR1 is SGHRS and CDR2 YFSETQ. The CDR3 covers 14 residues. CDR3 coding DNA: TGCGCCAGCAGCTCTGGGAGCGTGGGGGAAAAACTGTTTTTT. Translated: CASSSGSVGEKLFF.

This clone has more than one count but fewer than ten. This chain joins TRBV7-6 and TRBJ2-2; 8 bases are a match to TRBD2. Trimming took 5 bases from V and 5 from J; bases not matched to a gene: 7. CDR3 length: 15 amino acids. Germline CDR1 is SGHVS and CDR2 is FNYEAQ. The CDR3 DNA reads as TGTGCCAGCAGCCAGAGCGGGAGTAGTACCGGGGAGCTGTTTTTT. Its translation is CASSQSGSSTGELFF.

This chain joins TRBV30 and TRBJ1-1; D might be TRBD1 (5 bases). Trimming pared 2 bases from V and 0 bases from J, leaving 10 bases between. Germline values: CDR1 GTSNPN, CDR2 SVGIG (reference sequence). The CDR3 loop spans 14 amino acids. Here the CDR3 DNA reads TGTGCCTGGAGTTCGGGACCGATGAACACTGAAGCTTTCTTT. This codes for CAWSSGPMNTEAFF.

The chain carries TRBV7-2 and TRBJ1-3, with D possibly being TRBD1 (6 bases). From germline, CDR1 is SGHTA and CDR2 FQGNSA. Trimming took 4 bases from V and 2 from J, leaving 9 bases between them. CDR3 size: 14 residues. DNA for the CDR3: TGTGCCAGCAGCTCACAGGGTACTGGAAACACCATATATTTT. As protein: CASSSQGTGNTIYF.

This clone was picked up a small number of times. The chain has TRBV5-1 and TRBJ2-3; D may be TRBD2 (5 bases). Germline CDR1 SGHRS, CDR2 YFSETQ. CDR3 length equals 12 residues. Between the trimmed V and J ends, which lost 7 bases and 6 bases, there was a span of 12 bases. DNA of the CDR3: TGCGCCAGCCGGGAAGGTTTCGATACGCAGTATTTT. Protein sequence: CASREGFDTQYF.

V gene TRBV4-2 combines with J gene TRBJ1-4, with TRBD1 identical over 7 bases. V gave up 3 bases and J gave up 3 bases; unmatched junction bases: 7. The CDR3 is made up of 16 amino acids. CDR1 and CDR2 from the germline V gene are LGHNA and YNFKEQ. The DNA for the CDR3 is TGTGCCAGCAGCCAGGCTCACAGGGGCCCTAATGAAAAACTGTTTTTT. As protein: CASSQAHRGPNEKLFF.